This T cell receptor beta chain was observed in a study of blood T cell repertoires in COVID-19. The assay was immunoSEQ multiplex PCR, and TCRdb's table has in-frame clones only and misses some. The sample lists about 39,000 clones, 90% to 95% occurring once. This receptor was taken from a human donor with active COVID-19. The donor label of this sample is uncertain. Sequencing input: peripheral blood.

CDR3 sequence: CASSSNTGELFF. The CDR3 nucleotides are TGTGCCAGCAGCTCTAACACCGGGGAGCTGTTTTTT. The gene calls are TRBV7-9 and TRBJ2-2, with D uncertain. This CDR3 comprises 12 residues. CDR1 SEHNR and CDR2 FQNEAQ come from the germline V gene (reference sequence). Trimming shortened V by 4 bases and J by 2 bases, and 2 bases separated the two germline ends.